This T cell receptor (beta chain) comes out of a study of blood T cell repertoires in COVID-19. Across the whole study: Donors in the United States, Italy and Spain gave samples during acute or convalescent COVID-19.

Participants, roughly 18 to 100 years old, spanned around 25 US areas. Cohort assignment relied on participant-reported clinical history. This CDR3 region has 16 residues. Germline V lookup: CDR1 SEHNR, CDR2 FQNEAQ (reference sequence). The V gene end was trimmed by 0 bases and the J gene end by 2 bases; junction bases not matched to a gene: 1. The repertoire was sequenced with immunoSEQ multiplex PCR; TCRdb's copy has only in-frame clones and lacks some. The table includes about 270,000 clones, about nine tenths detected once. This sequence was found in a woman in her twenties or thirties with acute COVID-19. The source material was PBMCs or T cells enriched from blood (not recorded which). The chain couples TRBV7-9 to TRBJ2-7, with 13 bases that match TRBD2. The CDR3 loop reads CASSLAGTSGTYEQYF. The CDR3 coding sequence is TGTGCCAGCAGCTTAGCCGGGACTAGCGGGACCTACGAGCAGTACTTC.